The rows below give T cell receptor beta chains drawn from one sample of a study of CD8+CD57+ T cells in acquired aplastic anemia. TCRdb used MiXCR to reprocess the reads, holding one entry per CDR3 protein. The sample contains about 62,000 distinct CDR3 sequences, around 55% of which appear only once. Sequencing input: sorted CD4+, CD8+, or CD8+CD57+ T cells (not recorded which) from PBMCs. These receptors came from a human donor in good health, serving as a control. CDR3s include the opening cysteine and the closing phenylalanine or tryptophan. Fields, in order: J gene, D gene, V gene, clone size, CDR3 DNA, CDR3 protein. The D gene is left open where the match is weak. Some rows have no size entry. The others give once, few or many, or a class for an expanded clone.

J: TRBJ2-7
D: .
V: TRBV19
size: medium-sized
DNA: TGTGCCAGTAGTCCCCGGGACCGAACCCACCACGAGCAGTACTTC
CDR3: CASSPRDRTHHEQYF

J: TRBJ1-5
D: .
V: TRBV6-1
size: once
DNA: TGTGCCAGCAGCGTCGCGGCCAGGGGCAATCAGCCCCAGCATTTT
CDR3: CASSVAARGNQPQHF

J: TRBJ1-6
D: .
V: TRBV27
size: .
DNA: TGTGCCAGCACCTGGCAGGGCGGCTCACCCCCTCACTTT
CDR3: CASTWQGGSPPHF

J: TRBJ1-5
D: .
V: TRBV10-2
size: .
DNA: TGCGCCAGCAGTGAGGGAAAGGGTGGGGGAAGCAATCAGCCCCAGCATTTT
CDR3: CASSEGKGGGSNQPQHF

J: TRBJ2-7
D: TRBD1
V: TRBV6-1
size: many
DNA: TGTGCCAGCGGGGATCCCGTATGGGGACAGTTCTACGAGCAGTACTTC
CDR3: CASGDPVWGQFYEQYF

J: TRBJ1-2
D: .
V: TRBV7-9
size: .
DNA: TGTGCCTGCAGGGTTGATGGCTACACCTTC
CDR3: CACRVDGYTF

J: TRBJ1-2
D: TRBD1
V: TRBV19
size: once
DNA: TGTGCCAGTAGGCGGACTAGCGGGACAGGGTTCTATGGCTACACCTTC
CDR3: CASRRTSGTGFYGYTF

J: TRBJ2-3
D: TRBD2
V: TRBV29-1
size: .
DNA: TGCAGCGTTGACCAAGCGGGGGGATCGGATACGCAGTATTTT
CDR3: CSVDQAGGSDTQYF

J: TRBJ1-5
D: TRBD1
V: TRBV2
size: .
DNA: TGTGCCAGCAGTGTGGACAGGGGGTCTCAGCCCCAGCATTTT
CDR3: CASSVDRGSQPQHF

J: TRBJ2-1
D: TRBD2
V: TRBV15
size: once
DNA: TGTGCCACCAGCAGAGGGGGGACTAGCTCCTACAATGAGCAGTTCTTC
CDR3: CATSRGGTSSYNEQFF

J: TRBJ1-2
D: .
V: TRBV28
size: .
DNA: TGTGCCGCCTGGATCTATGGCTACACCTTC
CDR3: CAAWIYGYTF